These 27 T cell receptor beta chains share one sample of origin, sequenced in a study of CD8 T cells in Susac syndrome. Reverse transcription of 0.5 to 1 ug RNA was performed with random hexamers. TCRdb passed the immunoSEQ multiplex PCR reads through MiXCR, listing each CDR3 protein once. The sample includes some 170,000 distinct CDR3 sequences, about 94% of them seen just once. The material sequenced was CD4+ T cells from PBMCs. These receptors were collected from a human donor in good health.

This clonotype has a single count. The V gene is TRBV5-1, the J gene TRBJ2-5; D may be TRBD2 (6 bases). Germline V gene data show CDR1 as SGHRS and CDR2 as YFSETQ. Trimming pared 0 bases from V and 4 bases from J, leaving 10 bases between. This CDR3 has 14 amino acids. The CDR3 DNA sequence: TGCGCCAGCAGCTTGGAGTATAGCGGAGAGACCCAGTACTTC. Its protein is CASSLEYSGETQYF.

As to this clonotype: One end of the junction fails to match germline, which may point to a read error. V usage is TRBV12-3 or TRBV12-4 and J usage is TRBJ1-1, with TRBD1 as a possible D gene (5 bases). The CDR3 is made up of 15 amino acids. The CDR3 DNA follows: TGTGCCAGCAGTTTGCAGGGAGAATCGAACACTGGAGCTTTCTTT. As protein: CASSLQGESNTGAFF.

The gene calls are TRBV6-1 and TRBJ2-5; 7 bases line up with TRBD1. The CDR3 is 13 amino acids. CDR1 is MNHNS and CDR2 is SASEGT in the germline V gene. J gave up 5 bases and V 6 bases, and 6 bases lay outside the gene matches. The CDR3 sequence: CASSFDRDETQYF. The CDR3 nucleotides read TGTGCCAGCAGCTTTGACAGGGACGAGACCCAGTACTTC.

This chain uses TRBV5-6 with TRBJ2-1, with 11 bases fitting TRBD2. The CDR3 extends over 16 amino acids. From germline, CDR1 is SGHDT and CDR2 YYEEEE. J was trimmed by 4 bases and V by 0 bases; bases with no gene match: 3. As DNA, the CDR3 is TGTGCCAGCAGCTTGGAGGGGACTAGCGGTTACAATGAGCAGTTCTTC. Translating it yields CASSLEGTSGYNEQFF.

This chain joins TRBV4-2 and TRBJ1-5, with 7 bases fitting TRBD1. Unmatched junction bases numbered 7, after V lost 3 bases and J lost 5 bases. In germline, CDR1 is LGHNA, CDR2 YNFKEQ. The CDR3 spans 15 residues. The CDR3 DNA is TGTGCCAGCAGCCACCGCACAGGGGACTATCAGCCCCAGCATTTT. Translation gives CASSHRTGDYQPQHF.

In DNA form, the CDR3 reads TGCAGTGCTCGACGAGGGGCCGGGGGGACCCAGTACTTC. It specifies CSARRGAGGTQYF. The V and J genes are TRBV20-1 and TRBJ2-5; D may be TRBD2 (6 bases). Germline loops: CDR1 DFQATT, CDR2 SNEGSKA (reference sequence). This CDR3 is 13 amino acids long. The V end lost 5 bases, the J end lost 7 bases, and 17 bases lay between the germline ends.

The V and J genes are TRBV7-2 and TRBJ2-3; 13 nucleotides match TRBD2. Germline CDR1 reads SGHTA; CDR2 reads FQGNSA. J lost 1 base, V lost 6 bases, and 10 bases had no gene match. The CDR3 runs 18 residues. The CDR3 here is CASSSTGTSGDRTDTQYF. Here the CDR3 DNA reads TGTGCCAGCAGTTCCACGGGGACTAGCGGGGACCGCACAGATACGCAGTATTTT.

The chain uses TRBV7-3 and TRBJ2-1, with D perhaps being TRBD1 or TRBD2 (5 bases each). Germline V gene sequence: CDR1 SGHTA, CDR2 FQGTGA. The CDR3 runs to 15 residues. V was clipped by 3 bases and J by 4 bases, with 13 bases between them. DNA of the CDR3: TGTGCCAGCAGCTTGGGTAGGGGAGAATACAATGAGCAGTTCTTC. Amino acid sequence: CASSLGRGEYNEQFF.

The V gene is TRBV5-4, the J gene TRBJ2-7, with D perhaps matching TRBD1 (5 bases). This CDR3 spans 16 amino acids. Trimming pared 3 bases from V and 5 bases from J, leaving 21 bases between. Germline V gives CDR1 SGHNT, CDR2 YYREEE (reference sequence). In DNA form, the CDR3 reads TGTGCCAGCAGCTCCGGGCAGGGTCAGGGCGCGGACGAGCAGTACTTC. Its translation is CASSSGQGQGADEQYF.

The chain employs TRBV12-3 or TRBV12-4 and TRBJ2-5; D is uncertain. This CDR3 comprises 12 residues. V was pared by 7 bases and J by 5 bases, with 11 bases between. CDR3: CASTFSHETQYF. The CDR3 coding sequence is TGTGCCAGCACTTTTAGCCATGAGACCCAGTACTTC.

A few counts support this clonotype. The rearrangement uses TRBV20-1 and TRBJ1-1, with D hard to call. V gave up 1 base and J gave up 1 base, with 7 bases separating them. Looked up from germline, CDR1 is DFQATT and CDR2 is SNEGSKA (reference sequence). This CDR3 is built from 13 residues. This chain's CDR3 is CSARGPANTEAFF. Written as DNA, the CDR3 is TGCAGTGCTAGAGGTCCCGCGAACACTGAAGCTTTCTTT.

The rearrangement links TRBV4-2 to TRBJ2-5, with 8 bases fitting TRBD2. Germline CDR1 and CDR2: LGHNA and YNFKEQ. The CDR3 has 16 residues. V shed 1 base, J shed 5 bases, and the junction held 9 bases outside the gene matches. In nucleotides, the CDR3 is TGTGCCAGCAGCCAAGGCGGGGGGACGGATGGGGAGACCCAGTACTTC. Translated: CASSQGGGTDGETQYF.

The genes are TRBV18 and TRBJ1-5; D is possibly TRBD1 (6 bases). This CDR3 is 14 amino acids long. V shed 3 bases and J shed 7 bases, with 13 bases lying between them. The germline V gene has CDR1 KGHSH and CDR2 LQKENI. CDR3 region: CASSPAGAGQPQHF. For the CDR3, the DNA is TGTGCCAGCTCACCGGCGGGGGCAGGGCAGCCCCAGCATTTT.

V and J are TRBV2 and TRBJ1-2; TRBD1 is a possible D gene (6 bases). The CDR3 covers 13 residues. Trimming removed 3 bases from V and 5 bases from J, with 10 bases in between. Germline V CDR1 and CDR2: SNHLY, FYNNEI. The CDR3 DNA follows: TGTGCCAGCAGTGATTGGGGGCTGTATGGCTACACCTTC. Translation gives CASSDWGLYGYTF. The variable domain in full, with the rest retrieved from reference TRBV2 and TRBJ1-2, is EPEVTQTPSHQVTQMGQEVILRCVPISNHLYFYWYRQILGQKVEFLVSFYNNEISEKSEIFDDQFSVERPDGSNFTLKIRSTKLEDSAMYFCASSDWGLYGYTFGSGTRLTVV.

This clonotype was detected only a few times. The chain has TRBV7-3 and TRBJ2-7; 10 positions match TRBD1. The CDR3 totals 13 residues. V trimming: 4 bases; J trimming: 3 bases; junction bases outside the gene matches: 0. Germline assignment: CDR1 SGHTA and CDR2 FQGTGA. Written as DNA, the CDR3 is TGTGCCAGCAGCTGGGACAGGGGCTACGAGCAGTACTTC. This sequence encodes CASSWDRGYEQYF.

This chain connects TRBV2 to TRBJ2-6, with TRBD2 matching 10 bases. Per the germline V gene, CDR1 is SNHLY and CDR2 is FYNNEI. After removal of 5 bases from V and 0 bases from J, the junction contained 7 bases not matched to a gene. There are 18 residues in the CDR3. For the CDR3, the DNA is TGTGCCAGCAGTCCGAACCCTAGCGGGGGCTCTGGGGCCAACGTCCTGACTTTC. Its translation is CASSPNPSGGSGANVLTF.

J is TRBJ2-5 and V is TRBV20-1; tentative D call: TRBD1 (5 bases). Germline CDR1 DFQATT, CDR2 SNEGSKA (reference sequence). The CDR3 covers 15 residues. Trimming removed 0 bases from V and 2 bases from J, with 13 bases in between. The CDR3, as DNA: TGCAGTGCTAGAGATCCCAGACAGAATCAAGAGACCCAGTACTTC. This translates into CSARDPRQNQETQYF.

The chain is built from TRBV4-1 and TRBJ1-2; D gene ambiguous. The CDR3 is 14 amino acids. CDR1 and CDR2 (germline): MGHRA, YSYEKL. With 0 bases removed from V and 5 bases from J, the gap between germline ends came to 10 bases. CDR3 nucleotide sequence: TGCGCCAGCAGCCAAGAACTGGAAGGGTATGGCTACACCTTC. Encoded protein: CASSQELEGYGYTF.

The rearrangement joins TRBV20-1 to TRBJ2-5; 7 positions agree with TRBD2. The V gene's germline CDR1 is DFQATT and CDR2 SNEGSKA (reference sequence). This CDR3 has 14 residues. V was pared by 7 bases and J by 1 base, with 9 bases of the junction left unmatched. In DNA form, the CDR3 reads TGCAGTGTAGGCGGGGGTAACTTCCAAGAGACCCAGTACTTC. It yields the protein CSVGGGNFQETQYF.

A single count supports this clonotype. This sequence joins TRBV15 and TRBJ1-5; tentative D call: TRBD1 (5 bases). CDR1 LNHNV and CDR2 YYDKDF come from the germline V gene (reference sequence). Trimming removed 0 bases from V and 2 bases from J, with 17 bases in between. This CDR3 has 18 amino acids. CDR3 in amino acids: CATSRDHGGEWGNQPQHF. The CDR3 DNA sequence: TGTGCCACCAGCAGAGATCACGGGGGAGAGTGGGGCAATCAGCCCCAGCATTTT.

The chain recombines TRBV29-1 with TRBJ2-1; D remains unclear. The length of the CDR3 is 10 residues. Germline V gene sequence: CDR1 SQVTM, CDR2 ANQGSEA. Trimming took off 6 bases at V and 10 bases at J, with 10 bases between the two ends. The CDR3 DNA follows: TGCAGCGTGGGTCCAAGGGAGCAGTTCTTC. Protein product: CSVGPREQFF.

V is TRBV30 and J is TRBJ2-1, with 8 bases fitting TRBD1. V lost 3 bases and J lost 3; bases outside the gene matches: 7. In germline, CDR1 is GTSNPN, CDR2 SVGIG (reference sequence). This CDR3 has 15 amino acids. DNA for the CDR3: TGTGCCTGGAGCCCAGGGGGCGGGATCTACAATGAGCAGTTCTTC. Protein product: CAWSPGGGIYNEQFF.

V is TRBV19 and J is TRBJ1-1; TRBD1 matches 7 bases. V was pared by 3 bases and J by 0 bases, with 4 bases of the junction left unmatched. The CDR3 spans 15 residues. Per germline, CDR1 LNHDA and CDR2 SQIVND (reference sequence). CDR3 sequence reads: CASSMGDSMNTEAFF. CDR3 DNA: TGTGCCAGTAGTATGGGGGACAGCATGAACACTGAAGCTTTCTTT.

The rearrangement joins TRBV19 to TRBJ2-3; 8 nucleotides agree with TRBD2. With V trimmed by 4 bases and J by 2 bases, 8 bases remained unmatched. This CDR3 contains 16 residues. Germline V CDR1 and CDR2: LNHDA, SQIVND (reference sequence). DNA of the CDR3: TGTGCCAGTAGTAGCGGCAAGCGGGGGTCCACAGATACGCAGTATTTT. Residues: CASSSGKRGSTDTQYF.

The CDR3 reads CASSQDWGETQYF. CDR3 DNA sequence: TGTGCCAGCAGCCAAGATTGGGGGGAGACCCAGTACTTC. This chain joins TRBV3-1 and TRBJ2-5; D might be TRBD1 or TRBD2, each matching 5 bases. Between the trimmed V and J ends, which lost 0 bases and 5 bases, there was a span of 7 bases. Germline V gene data show CDR1 as LGHDT and CDR2 as YNNKEL (reference sequence). The CDR3 extends over 13 amino acids.

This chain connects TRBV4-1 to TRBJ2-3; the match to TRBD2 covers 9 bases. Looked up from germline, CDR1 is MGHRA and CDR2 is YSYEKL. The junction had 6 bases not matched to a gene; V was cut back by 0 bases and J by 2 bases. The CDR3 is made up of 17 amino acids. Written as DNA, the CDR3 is TGCGCCAGCAGCCAAGATCTTAGCGGGAGCCTCACAGATACGCAGTATTTT. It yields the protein CASSQDLSGSLTDTQYF.

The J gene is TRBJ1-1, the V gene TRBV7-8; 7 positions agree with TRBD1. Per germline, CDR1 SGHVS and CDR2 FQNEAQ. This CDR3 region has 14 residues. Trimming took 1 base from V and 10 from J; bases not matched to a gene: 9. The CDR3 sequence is CASSLGTGQAGAFF. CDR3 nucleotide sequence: TGTGCCAGCAGCTTAGGGACAGGACAGGCAGGAGCTTTCTTT.